This T cell receptor beta chain was sequenced during a study of blood T cell repertoires in COVID-19 (dated by TCRdb to about 2020). For the study in its entirety: The collaborator samples originated in the United States, Italy and Spain and spanned the acute and convalescent phases of COVID-19. Subjects who had been exposed to COVID-19, were actively infected with it, or had recovered from it provided the deeply sampled blood TCRbeta repertoires that made up the dataset. The repertoires were made available in a free public database intended to serve as a resource for research on the immune response to SARS-CoV-2. The prospective study material was composed of cDNA or gDNA derived from T cells, B-cell-depleted T cells, or PBMCs. Sample metadata almost always included a de-identified subject ID, COVID-19 status, age in years and sex. Where available, HLA class I and class II types were obtained from metadata supplied by the sample provider rather than from assay-based typing. Samples were obtained from the ongoing ImmuneRACE study (first 160 participants) and from 1,254 subjects provided by 6 global collaborators. Study-wide conclusions, independent of this receptor: Clinical and demographic metadata were provided uncurated, with the amount varying by source and participant.

The immunoSEQ Assay, a bias-controlled multiplex PCR, was used to amplify TCRbeta CDR3 regions from genomic DNA. Per the source publication's procedure: Within the assay, amplification of reference gene primers was used to estimate how many nucleated cells each sample contained. To quantify the absolute abundance of each unique TCRbeta CDR3 rearrangement, sequence reads were collapsed and filtered. For each sample, productive Simpson clonality was calculated as the square root of Simpson's diversity index across productive rearrangements. Not all clones reach the TCRdb copy of this immuneACCESS table, which keeps in-frame sequences only. Checked studies attribute under half of the gap to unresolved V genes and leave the rest unexplained. For V, J and clone size, that table is used; D and trimming come from the DNA. This sample has 200,000 to 250,000 clones in its table, and around 80% of those were observed once. Clones ranked in the top ten supply 15% of the sample.

With respect to this clone: Its binding antigen is unknown. Per-base quality was not reported, and no clone a single base away is much larger than it.

Enrolling through a virtual design, the prospective study's participants ranged in age from roughly 18 to 95 years and lived across about two dozen United States geographic areas. In the prospective study, participants were assigned to cohorts based on the clinical history participants reported in a screening survey and a study questionnaire. Recovered participants in ImmuneRACE Cohort 3 were defined as having two consecutive negative NP/OP PCR tests, clearance from a healthcare professional, or resolution of symptoms. In the prospective study, whole blood, serum and a nasopharyngeal or oropharyngeal swab were collected from each participant by mobile phlebotomists. Additional blood draws and questionnaires over a 2-month period could optionally be provided by prospective study participants. Before DNA extraction, blood samples from the prospective study were shipped at room temperature or frozen.

From the cysteine up to the phenylalanine, the CDR3 has a length of 13 residues. Solely the CDR3 DNA is kept, with 39 bases framed from the first base. After removal of 4 bases from V and 4 bases from J, the junction retains 3 bases not matched to a gene. In the germline V gene (reference sequence), CDR1 corresponds to LGHDT and CDR2 to YNNKEL. The clonotype originates from a man aged 35 to 55 who had recovered from COVID-19. This chain joins TRBV3-1 (or the pseudogene TRBV3-2) to TRBJ1-2, and 7 junction bases match TRBD1. The sample taken for sequencing was PBMCs or T cells enriched from blood (not recorded which). The CDR3 here reads CASSLQGSYGYTF. The DNA sequence reads TGTGCCAGCAGCCTACAGGGGAGCTATGGCTACACCTTC.